This paragraph reports one TCR beta chain. Its antigen is still unknown. The CDR3 is 14 amino acids. Losses at the gene ends were 5 bases for V and 5 bases for J; bases not matched to a gene: 6. The data stem from a study of blood T cells in healthy people across ages. Broader study findings: Diversity was higher, and naive CD4+ cells more numerous, in long-lived donors than in aged donors.

It was with a sample-barcoded 5' primer and a J-beta primer mix that a second PCR of roughly 7 to 12 cycles was run. TCRdb reprocessed the 5' RACE reads via MiXCR and lists one record per CDR3 protein. The sample lists some 860,000 distinct CDR3 sequences, just over 55% occurring once. The source of this sequence is a middle-aged man in good health. The V and J genes are TRBV12-3 or TRBV12-4 and TRBJ2-1; TRBD2 agrees at 7 bases. The sequencing sample was made of blood. CDR3 sequence: CASSPGGSNNEQFF. DNA of the CDR3: TGTGCCAGCAGTCCGGGCGGGAGCAACAATGAGCAGTTCTTC.